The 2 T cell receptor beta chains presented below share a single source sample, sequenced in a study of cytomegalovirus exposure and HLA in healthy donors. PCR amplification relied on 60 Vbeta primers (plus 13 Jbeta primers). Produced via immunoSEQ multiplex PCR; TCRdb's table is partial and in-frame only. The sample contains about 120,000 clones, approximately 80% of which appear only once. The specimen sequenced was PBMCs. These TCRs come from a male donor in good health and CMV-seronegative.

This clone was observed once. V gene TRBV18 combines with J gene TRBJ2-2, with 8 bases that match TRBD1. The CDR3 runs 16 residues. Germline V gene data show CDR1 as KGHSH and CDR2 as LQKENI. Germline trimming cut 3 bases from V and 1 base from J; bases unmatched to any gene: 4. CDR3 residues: CASSPRTGKNTGELFF. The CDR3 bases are TGTGCCAGCTCACCTCGGACAGGGAAGAACACCGGGGAGCTGTTTTTT. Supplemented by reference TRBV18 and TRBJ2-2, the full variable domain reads NAGVMQNPRHLVRRRGQEARLRCSPMKGHSHVYWYRQLPEEGLKFMVYLQKENIIDESGMPKERFSAEFPKEGPSILRIQQVVRGDSAAYFCASSPRTGKNTGELFFGEGSRLTVL.

CDR3 region: CASSMGEGSTEAFF. In DNA form, the CDR3 reads TGTGCCAGTAGTATGGGCGAAGGCAGCACTGAAGCTTTCTTT. This chain uses TRBV19 with TRBJ1-1; D is undetermined. From germline, CDR1 is LNHDA and CDR2 SQIVND (reference sequence). This CDR3 has 14 amino acids. V lost 3 bases, J lost 4 bases, and 12 bases lay in between.